A selection of T cell receptor beta chains follows, all from one sample in a study of CXCR3-negative and CXCR3-positive naive CD8 T cells. TCRdb reprocessed the 5' RACE reads, with one entry per CDR3 protein and no DNA. The sample yields some 99,000 distinct CDR3 sequences, of which the top ten take up 0.95% to 1.4%. Source material: naive CXCR3+ CD8+ T cells from blood. All receptors derive from a human donor in good health. Some clones in this sample may be carry-over from other donors' samples. CDR3s include the opening cysteine and the closing phenylalanine or tryptophan.

>TRBJ2-7|TRBV27|16
CASSRDHGTGAYEQYF
>TRBJ2-2|TRBV12-5|16
CASGLEIGGGTGELFF
>TRBJ2-7|TRBV28|13
CASSFPGDYEQYF
>TRBJ2-7|TRBV15|17
CATSRGGPGGTHYEQYF
>TRBJ1-1|TRBV12-3/TRBV12-4|15
CASRDPGPANTEAFF
>TRBJ2-1|TRBV29-1|13
CSVEMPAYPEQFF
>TRBJ2-5|TRBV5-1|14
CASSLEWTPETQYF
>TRBJ2-3|TRBV6-2/TRBV6-3|16
CASSYWAGSSTDTQYF
>TRBJ2-7|TRBV10-3|16
CAMRGGASGSSYEQYF
>TRBJ1-5|TRBV24-1|15
CATSDGTGSNQPQHF
>TRBJ2-7|TRBV29-1|13
CSVDGGQAYEQYF
>TRBJ1-1|TRBV29-1|13
CSVDTGGNTEAFF
>TRBJ2-5|TRBV28|15
CASTDIVGAQETQYF
>TRBJ2-3|TRBV6-2/TRBV6-3|15
CASSYYPGATDTQYF
>TRBJ1-3|TRBV7-9|16
CASSVLETGPGNTIYF
>TRBJ1-1|TRBV4-2|13
CASSPPGHTEAFF
>TRBJ2-1|TRBV15|14
CATRDRSSYNEQFF
>TRBJ2-7|TRBV20-1|13
CSARGDRDYEQYF
>TRBJ2-1|TRBV7-9|17
CASSLSMATESYNEQFF
>TRBJ2-3|TRBV6-5|13
CITGMPSTDTQYF
>TRBJ2-1|TRBV21-1|14
CASSKARNVHEQFF
>TRBJ2-3|TRBV13|15
CASSLGLLDTDTQYF
>TRBJ2-2|TRBV28|16
CASSFPTPQGVGELFF
>TRBJ1-4|TRBV9|15
CASSSGTTTNEKLFF
>TRBJ1-1|TRBV28|15
CASSLSRQMNTEAFF
>TRBJ2-5|TRBV11-2|16
CASSFPAGTTQETQYF
>TRBJ2-3|TRBV4-2|22
CASSLPLSGGSGGAGYTDTQYF
>TRBJ2-3|TRBV19|15
CASSILGVGTDTQYF
>TRBJ2-7|TRBV7-9|13
CASRPTVAYEQYF
>TRBJ2-5|TRBV28|16
CASRRYGTQYQETQYF
>TRBJ2-7|TRBV6-5|16
CASNLGPGGATYEQYF
>TRBJ2-3|TRBV7-2|16
CASSLAGGPLPDTQYF
>TRBJ2-1|TRBV2|12
CASSDTGNEQFF
>TRBJ1-1|TRBV12-3/TRBV12-4|13
CASSQQGYTEAFF
>TRBJ2-5|TRBV4-3|14
CASSQDLGTETQYF
>TRBJ2-1|TRBV19|14
CASSIVAGYNEQFF
>TRBJ2-7|TRBV15|15
CATSRDGQDSYEQYF
>TRBJ2-7|TRBV6-4|15
CASSEGPGGVYEQYF
>TRBJ1-1|TRBV28|16
CASSFLGPGGSAEAFF
>TRBJ2-7|TRBV14|15
CASSPRDTTSYEQYF
>TRBJ2-2|TRBV6-4|12
CASSDSGGELFF
>TRBJ2-1|TRBV27|15
CASSLPEGAINEQFF
>TRBJ2-1|TRBV29-1|13
CSVVRPSYNEQFF
>TRBJ2-3|TRBV18|16
CASSRSQGVDTDTQYF
>TRBJ2-5|TRBV29-1|16
CSVDTSPGTSEETQYF